Described below is a single T cell receptor beta chain sequence and its context. Its antigen remains unidentified. The data derive from a study of cytomegalovirus exposure and HLA in healthy donors. Study-level results: 150 or so TCR beta chains were listed as cytomegalovirus-associated. TCR beta chain V- and J-gene trimming was linked, in a later analysis, to a missense variant in DCLRE1C.

CDR3 length: 14 amino acids. The germline V gene has CDR1 SNHLY and CDR2 FYNNEI. V gave up 6 bases and J gave up 4 bases; unmatched junction bases: 8. Researchers ran the PCR with 60 Vbeta and 13 Jbeta primers. Data came from immunoSEQ multiplex PCR; TCRdb stores just in-frame clones and leaves some out. The sample records hundreds of thousands of clones, 80% to 90% being singletons. The TCR sequence derives from a young woman in good health and CMV-seronegative. The rearrangement links TRBV2 to TRBJ1-2, with 7 bases that match TRBD1. Sequencing input: PBMCs. CDR3 amino acids: CASRATQGLYGYTF. In DNA form, the CDR3 reads TGTGCCAGCAGAGCAACACAGGGGCTCTATGGCTACACCTTC.